What follows are 3 T cell receptor beta chains derived from one specimen sequenced in a study of blood T cell repertoires in COVID-19. The repertoire was sequenced with immunoSEQ multiplex PCR; TCRdb's copy has only in-frame clones and lacks some. The data hold 95,000 to 150,000 clones, with around 90% observed a single time. Sample: peripheral blood. All receptors come from a human donor in a cohort sampled during active COVID-19.

V usage is TRBV11-3 and J usage is TRBJ2-1; weak D call: TRBD2 (5 bases). Germline V gene data show CDR1 as SGHNT and CDR2 as YENEEA. The CDR3 sequence is 12 residues long. V was pared by 3 bases and J by 9 bases, with 9 bases between. As DNA, the CDR3 is TGTGCCAGCAGCTTTCTGGGAGCTGAGCAGTTCTTC. Protein sequence: CASSFLGAEQFF.

The chain carries TRBV5-1 and TRBJ2-1; D is undetermined. Deletions cut 0 bases from V and 8 bases from J, with 18 bases between. The germline V gene encodes CDR1 SGHRS and CDR2 YFSETQ. This CDR3 is 16 amino acids long. CDR3 DNA sequence: TGCGCCAGCAGCTTGGAGCCAAGAGGAACTTTGCATGAGCAGTTCTTC. It codes for CASSLEPRGTLHEQFF.

The chain uses TRBV3-1 (or the pseudogene TRBV3-2) and TRBJ1-2; 12 bases line up with TRBD1. V shed 0 bases and J 6 bases; nucleotides not matched to a gene: 5. In germline, CDR1 is LGHDT, CDR2 YNNKEL (reference sequence). The CDR3 sequence is 16 residues long. This chain's CDR3 is CASSQDPGQGADGYTF. Here the CDR3 DNA reads TGTGCCAGCAGCCAAGACCCGGGACAGGGGGCGGATGGCTACACCTTC.